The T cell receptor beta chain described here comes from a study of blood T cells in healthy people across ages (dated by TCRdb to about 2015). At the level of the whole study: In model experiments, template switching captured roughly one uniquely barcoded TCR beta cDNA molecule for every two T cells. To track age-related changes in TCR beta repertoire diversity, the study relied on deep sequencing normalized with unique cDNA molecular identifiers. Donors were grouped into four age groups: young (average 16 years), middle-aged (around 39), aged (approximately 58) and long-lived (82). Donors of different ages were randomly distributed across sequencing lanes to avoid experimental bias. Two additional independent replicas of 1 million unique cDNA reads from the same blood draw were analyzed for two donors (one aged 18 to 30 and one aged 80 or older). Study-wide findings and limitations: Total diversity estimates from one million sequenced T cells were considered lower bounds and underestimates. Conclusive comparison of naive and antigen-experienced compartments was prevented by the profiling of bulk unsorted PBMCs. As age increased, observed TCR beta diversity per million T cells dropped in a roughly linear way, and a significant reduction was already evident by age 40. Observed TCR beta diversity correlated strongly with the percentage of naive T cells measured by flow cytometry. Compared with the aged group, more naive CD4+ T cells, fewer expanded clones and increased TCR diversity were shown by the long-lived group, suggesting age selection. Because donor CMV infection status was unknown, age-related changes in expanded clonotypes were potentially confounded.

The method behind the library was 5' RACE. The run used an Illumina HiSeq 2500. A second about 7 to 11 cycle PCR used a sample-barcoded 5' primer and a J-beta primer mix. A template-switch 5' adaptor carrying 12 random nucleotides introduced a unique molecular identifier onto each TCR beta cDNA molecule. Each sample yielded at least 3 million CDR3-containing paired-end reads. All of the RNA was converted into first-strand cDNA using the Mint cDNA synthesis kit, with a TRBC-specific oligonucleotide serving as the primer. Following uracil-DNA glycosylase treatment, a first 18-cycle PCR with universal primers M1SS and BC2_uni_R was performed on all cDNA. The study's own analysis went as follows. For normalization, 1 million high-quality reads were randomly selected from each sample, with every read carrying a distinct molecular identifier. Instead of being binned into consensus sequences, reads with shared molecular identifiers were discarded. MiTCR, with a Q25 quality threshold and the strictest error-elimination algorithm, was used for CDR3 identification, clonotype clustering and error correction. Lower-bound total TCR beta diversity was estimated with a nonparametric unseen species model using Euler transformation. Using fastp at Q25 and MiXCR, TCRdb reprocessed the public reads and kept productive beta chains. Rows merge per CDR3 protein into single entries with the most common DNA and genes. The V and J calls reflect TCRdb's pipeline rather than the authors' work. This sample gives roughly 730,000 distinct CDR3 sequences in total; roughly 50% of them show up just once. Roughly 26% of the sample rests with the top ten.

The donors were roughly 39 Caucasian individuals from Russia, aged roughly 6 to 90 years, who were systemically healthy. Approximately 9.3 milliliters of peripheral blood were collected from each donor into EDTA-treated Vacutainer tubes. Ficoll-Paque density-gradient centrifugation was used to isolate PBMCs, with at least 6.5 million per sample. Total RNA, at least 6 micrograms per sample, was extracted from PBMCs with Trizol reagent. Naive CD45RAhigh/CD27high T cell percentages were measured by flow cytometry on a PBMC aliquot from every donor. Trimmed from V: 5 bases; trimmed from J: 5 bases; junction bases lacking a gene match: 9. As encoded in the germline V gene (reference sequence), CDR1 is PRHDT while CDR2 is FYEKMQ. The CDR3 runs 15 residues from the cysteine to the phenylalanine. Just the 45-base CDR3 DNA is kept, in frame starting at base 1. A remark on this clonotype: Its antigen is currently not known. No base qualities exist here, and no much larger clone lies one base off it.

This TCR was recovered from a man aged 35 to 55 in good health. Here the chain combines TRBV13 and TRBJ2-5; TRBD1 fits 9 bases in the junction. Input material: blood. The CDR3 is CASSGIGDRDETQYF. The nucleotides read TGTGCCAGCAGCGGAATTGGGGACAGGGACGAGACCCAGTACTTC.